The clone carrying this T cell receptor beta chain has more than one count but fewer than ten. Both iRepertoire HTBI primers and Arm-PCR of CDR3 regions were used to build the TCR beta libraries. From the multiplex PCR reads, TCRdb called clonotypes with MiXCR, one entry per CDR3 protein. The sample comprises hundreds of thousands of distinct CDR3 sequences, around 17% of which are singletons, and around 18% rests with the top ten. The CDR3 spans 16 residues. Germline CDR1 is SGHDT and CDR2 is YYEEEE. The V and J ends lost 3 bases and 4 bases respectively, with 18 bases between them. Described time point: newly diagnosed GD, antithyroid drugs for less than 3 months. Extracted RNA from PBMCs served as the source of the TCR library. The data derive from a study of regulatory T cells in long-lasting Graves disease. These data were likewise used in another study, on T cells in Graves' hyperthyroidism and ophthalmopathy.

The receptor comes from a woman in her 30s with Graves disease. Sample: peripheral blood mononuclear cells (PBMCs), taken at new diagnosis, from a patient treated with antithyroid drugs. The chain uses TRBV5-6 and TRBJ2-3, with D possibly TRBD2 on 5 matching bases. CDR3 protein: CASSSSGRATADTQYF. DNA for the CDR3: TGTGCCAGCAGCTCCTCCGGGCGGGCCACCGCAGATACGCAGTATTTT.